A single sample is the source of the 14 T cell receptor beta chains below, sequenced in a study of technical replicates of blood from a few donors. Using immunoSEQ multiplex PCR, the repertoire was profiled, and TCRdb retains in-frame clones only, with some absent. The repertoire holds around 70,000 clones, with around 93% as singletons. The specimen was T cells isolated from PBMCs. Source of these receptors: a human donor in good health.

This chain joins TRBV4-1 and TRBJ2-7; possibly TRBD2 for D (5 bases). Germline CDR1 reads MGHRA; CDR2 reads YSYEKL. CDR3 length equals 14 residues. With 2 bases removed from V and 3 bases from J, the gap between germline ends came to 11 bases. The CDR3 coding sequence is TGCGCCAGCAGCCAAAATTATGGAGGCTACGAGCAGTACTTC. It translates to CASSQNYGGYEQYF.

CDR3 nucleotides: TGTGCCATCAGGGCGACAGGGGGGCATGGCTACACCTTC. This encodes CAIRATGGHGYTF. V usage is TRBV10-3 and J usage is TRBJ1-2, with 9 nucleotides matching TRBD1. The J segment lost 6 bases and the V segment lost 6 bases, leaving 5 bases of the junction unmatched. Germline CDR1 is ENHRY and CDR2 is SYGVKD. The CDR3 contains 13 residues.

CDR3 in amino acids: CASSLGQGIHEQYF. DNA of the CDR3: TGTGCCAGCAGCTTAGGCCAGGGGATCCACGAGCAGTACTTC. V usage is TRBV5-6 and J usage is TRBJ2-7; D may be TRBD1 (6 bases). CDR1 is SGHDT, CDR2 YYEEEE, per germline. This CDR3 has 14 amino acids. The germline V and J ends were trimmed by 2 bases and 5 bases, with 14 bases remaining between them.

The rearrangement uses TRBV11-2 and TRBJ1-1; TRBD1 might be the D (6 bases). The germline gives CDR1 SGHAT, CDR2 FQNNGV. This CDR3 region has 17 residues. Trimming shortened V by 4 bases and J by 3 bases, and 21 bases separated the two germline ends. Here the CDR3 reads CASSSYRDTTIYTEAFF. CDR3 nucleotide sequence: TGTGCCAGCAGCTCGTACCGGGACACAACAATATACACTGAAGCTTTCTTT.

This chain uses TRBV5-4 with TRBJ1-4; D is uncertain. Per the germline V gene, CDR1 is SGHNT and CDR2 is YYREEE (reference sequence). There are 16 residues in the CDR3. V lost 1 base and J 10 bases, leaving 20 bases between the germline ends. The CDR3 DNA is TGTGCCAGCAGCTTGACCGGCGATTCGTGGGGAGGAAAACTGTTTTTT. Protein sequence: CASSLTGDSWGGKLFF.

This sequence joins TRBV7-2 and TRBJ2-5, with 8 bases matching TRBD1. Germline lookup yields CDR1 SGHTA and CDR2 FQGNSA. Trimming took 5 bases from V and 5 from J; bases not matched to a gene: 19. The CDR3 runs 18 residues. The CDR3 here is CASSLVLAGGYREETQYF. The CDR3 region has the DNA TGTGCCAGCAGCCTCGTCTTGGCAGGGGGCTATAGAGAGGAGACCCAGTACTTC.

The V and J genes are TRBV14 and TRBJ1-3, with D hard to call. CDR1 and CDR2 (germline): SGHDN, FVKESK. The V end lost 3 bases, the J end lost 0 bases, and 6 bases lay between the germline ends. The CDR3 covers 14 residues. The CDR3 coding sequence is TGTGCCAGCAGCCACTTATTCTCTGGAAACACCATATATTTT. Its protein is CASSHLFSGNTIYF.

In its sample, this clone was seen once. This chain links TRBV4-1 with TRBJ1-5; D is unclear. Germline assignment: CDR1 MGHRA and CDR2 YSYEKL. With 4 bases removed from V and 7 bases from J, the gap between germline ends came to 11 bases. The CDR3 sequence is 13 residues long. The CDR3 here is CASSPFNRQPQHF. In DNA form, the CDR3 reads TGCGCCAGCAGCCCGTTTAATCGGCAGCCCCAGCATTTT.

This clone came up once. J is TRBJ2-7 and V is TRBV7-8, with 8 nucleotides matching TRBD1. This CDR3 region has 16 residues. The germline CDR1 and CDR2 sequences are SGHVS and FQNEAQ. V lost 4 bases and J lost 2; bases outside the gene matches: 10. CDR3 in DNA: TGTGCCAGCAGCTCGAACCTCGGACAGGGCCCCTACGAGCAGTACTTC. Translation: CASSSNLGQGPYEQYF.

The chain couples TRBV18 to TRBJ2-7; TRBD1 aligns across 9 bases. The CDR3 runs to 18 residues. Germline CDR1 KGHSH, CDR2 LQKENI. Unmatched junction bases numbered 13, after V lost 3 bases and J lost 1 base. CDR3 DNA sequence: TGTGCCAGCTCACCCCGGACAGGGGTTCCCTATGGATCCTACGAGCAGTACTTC. Translating it yields CASSPRTGVPYGSYEQYF.

The rearrangement joins TRBV7-8 to TRBJ1-2, with 7 positions matching TRBD1. After removal of 4 bases from V and 1 base from J, the junction contained 6 bases not matched to a gene. This CDR3 comprises 15 residues. CDR1 is SGHVS and CDR2 is FQNEAQ in the germline V gene. CDR3 residues: CASSSTGILNYGYTF. The CDR3 bases are TGTGCCAGCAGCTCGACAGGGATTCTTAACTATGGCTACACCTTC.

This chain uses TRBV18 with TRBJ1-5; D may be TRBD1 (5 bases). V was cut by 0 bases and J by 8 bases, with 11 bases left in between. CDR1 and CDR2 from the germline V gene are KGHSH and LQKENI. This CDR3 has 14 residues. CDR3 DNA: TGTGCCAGCTCACCACCCGGCAGGGCCGAGCCCCAGCATTTT. Encoded protein: CASSPPGRAEPQHF. The variable domain in full, with the rest retrieved from reference TRBV18 and TRBJ1-5, is NAGVMQNPRHLVRRRGQEARLRCSPMKGHSHVYWYRQLPEEGLKFMVYLQKENIIDESGMPKERFSAEFPKEGPSILRIQQVVRGDSAAYFCASSPPGRAEPQHFGDGTRLSIL.

V usage is TRBV30 and J usage is TRBJ1-4; D uncertain. The CDR3 has 13 amino acids. Trimming removed 4 bases from V and 0 bases from J, with 6 bases in between. The germline V gene encodes CDR1 GTSNPN and CDR2 SVGIG (reference sequence). CDR3 DNA: TGTGCCTGGAAGAGCACAACTAATGAAAAACTGTTTTTT. Its translation: CAWKSTTNEKLFF.

This chain joins TRBV5-1 and TRBJ2-2; D gene ambiguous. V lost 4 bases and J lost 7, with 8 bases in between. Germline CDR1 is SGHRS and CDR2 is YFSETQ. This CDR3 contains 12 residues. CDR3 coding DNA: TGCGCCAGCAGCCCACATGGCGGGGAGCTGTTTTTT. It translates to CASSPHGGELFF.